The 4 T cell receptor beta chains given below trace back to one sample, sequenced in a study of Ad26.COV2.S vaccination and SARS-CoV-2 variants. TCRdb's table, derived via immunoSEQ multiplex PCR, lists solely in-frame clones and lacks some. The sample lists roughly 380,000 clones; more than 75% were seen once. Treatment noted: roughly 20 received Ad26.COV2.S at low or high dose, single or two shots; roughly five received placebo; per-sample allocation not given. At day 63 after the first vaccine or placebo injection, samples were drawn. Sequenced material: peripheral blood, taken in a trial of Ad26.COV2.S vaccine versus placebo. These receptors all come from a person between 18 and 60 years old who received the Ad26.COV2.S COVID-19 vaccine or a placebo.

The J gene is TRBJ2-5, the V gene TRBV7-9, with 9 bases that match TRBD2. The CDR3 covers 17 residues. The V gene's germline CDR1 is SEHNR and CDR2 FQNEAQ (reference sequence). The trim removed 1 base at V and 3 bases at J, leaving 9 bases unmatched. The CDR3 loop reads CASSLGRASGEEETQYF. DNA for the CDR3: TGTGCCAGCAGCTTAGGCCGGGCTAGCGGGGAAGAAGAGACCCAGTACTTC.

This rearrangement joins TRBV7-9 to TRBJ2-2; D might be TRBD2 (6 bases). Trimming cost V 5 bases and J 7 bases, with 20 bases left between them. This CDR3 contains 16 residues. Germline V gene data show CDR1 as SEHNR and CDR2 as FQNEAQ (reference sequence). CDR3 DNA: TGTGCCAGCAGCGCTAATCCGGGACTTAAGAACGGGGAGCTGTTTTTT. Its translation: CASSANPGLKNGELFF.

CDR3 bases: TGTGCCAGCAGCCAAGATAGGAATGAGCAGTTCTTC. It codes for CASSQDRNEQFF. This chain uses TRBV3-1 (or the pseudogene TRBV3-2) with TRBJ2-1; D uncertain. The CDR3 is 12 amino acids. With 0 bases removed from V and 7 bases from J, the gap between germline ends came to 4 bases. In germline, CDR1 is LGHDT, CDR2 YNNKEL (reference sequence).

V is TRBV19 and J is TRBJ1-5; 8 positions agree with TRBD1. V shed 7 bases, J shed 3 bases, and the junction held 8 bases outside the gene matches. Germline V gene sequence: CDR1 LNHDA, CDR2 SQIVND (reference sequence). The CDR3 consists of 15 residues. Here the CDR3 DNA reads TGTGCCAGTAAGGGGGCAGGGGGCCCCAATCAGCCCCAGCATTTT. Translating it yields CASKGAGGPNQPQHF. Using reference TRBV19 and TRBJ1-5 for the parts outside the CDR3, the full variable domain is DGGITQSPKYLFRKEGQNVTLSCEQNLNHDAMYWYRQDPGQGLRLIYYSQIVNDFQKGDIAEGYSVSREKKESFPLTVTSAQKNPTAFYLCASKGAGGPNQPQHFGDGTRLSIL.